This is a list of T cell receptor beta chains from one sample in a study of blood T cell repertoires in COVID-19. Profiled with immunoSEQ multiplex PCR; TCRdb holds only in-frame clones, not every one. The table lists just under 90,000 clones, 90% to 95% of them singletons, with over 1.5% in the top ten. The sequenced sample was peripheral blood. The source of these receptors is a man aged 55 to 70 with acute or convalescent COVID-19. Each CDR3 is given with its conserved first and last residue.

v_gene,j_gene,CDR3aa
TRBV15,TRBJ2-7,CATSSQFGGQGPSYEQYF
TRBV19,TRBJ1-4,CASRRTGGEKLFF
TRBV9,TRBJ1-1,CASSVEPQGLNTEAFF
TRBV6-6,TRBJ2-7,CASSSGTVPYEQYF
TRBV7-9,TRBJ2-1,CASSLRPVFSSYNEQFF
TRBV2,TRBJ2-5,CARRDRVIETQYF
TRBV27,TRBJ2-7,CASSPRVGGAYEQYF
TRBV7-2,TRBJ1-1,CASSLARADLNTEAFF
TRBV12-3/TRBV12-4,TRBJ2-3,CASAVGSTDTQYF
TRBV4-3,TRBJ2-2,CASSQDGAGELFF
TRBV5-1,TRBJ1-1,CASRKQMNTEAFF
TRBV5-1,TRBJ2-5,CASSLGPLTGRGPFQETQYF
TRBV9,TRBJ2-2,CASSPRTGGTGELFF
TRBV11-3,TRBJ2-1,CASSLDRGNEQFF
TRBV29-1,TRBJ2-2,CSVLPGAGYTGELFF
TRBV11-3,TRBJ2-2,CASSLLGVNTGELFF
TRBV6-1,TRBJ2-4,CASSERGLAWNIQYF
TRBV6-2/TRBV6-3,TRBJ1-2,CASSYSGTGGFYGYTF
TRBV30,TRBJ1-2,CAWGQGAWGNYGYTF
TRBV24-1,TRBJ2-1,CATSDPSSTYNEQFF
TRBV10-3,TRBJ1-6,CAISESASPLHF
TRBV3-1/TRBV3-2,TRBJ2-2,CASTRRESGELFF
TRBV5-4,TRBJ2-2,CAVGEENTGELFF
TRBV27,TRBJ2-7,CANPGTSGPYEQYF
TRBV24-1,TRBJ2-5,CATSDTGNGETQYF
TRBV6-2/TRBV6-3,TRBJ2-2,CASSYSGASGREMSGELFF
TRBV29-1,TRBJ1-4,CSVVSGIDEKLFF
TRBV5-8,TRBJ2-5,CASSLEGSHF
TRBV3-1/TRBV3-2,TRBJ2-5,CASSQDWGSGAFWAQYF
TRBV13,TRBJ2-1,CASSLLALAGGPNEQFF
TRBV2,TRBJ1-1,CASSDGTANTEAFF
TRBV5-4,TRBJ2-7,CASSLIDGEYEQYF
TRBV19,TRBJ1-6,CASSIPGEGSPLHF
TRBV5-4,TRBJ2-3,CASSLGTSGPGTDTQYF
TRBV3-1/TRBV3-2,TRBJ2-2,CASTFGGGNTGELFF
TRBV19,TRBJ1-5,CASSIGQGGFNQPQHF
TRBV27,TRBJ2-7,CASSLGHSYEQYF
TRBV11-1,TRBJ2-7,CASSLNRGEQYF
TRBV5-1,TRBJ2-3,CASSPGGWANTDTQYF